A single sample gave rise to the 23 T cell receptor beta chains below, sequenced in a study of cytomegalovirus exposure and HLA in healthy donors. PCR primers comprised 60 Vbeta and 13 Jbeta primers. Produced via immunoSEQ multiplex PCR; TCRdb's table is partial and in-frame only. The table lists about 190,000 clones, over 80% of them singletons. The specimen was PBMCs. These receptors were collected from a man aged 25 to 45 in good health and CMV-seronegative.

V and J are TRBV2 and TRBJ2-3; 12 bases fit TRBD2. Germline V CDR1 and CDR2: SNHLY, FYNNEI. The V and J ends lost 8 bases and 8 bases, in that order; junction bases with no gene match: 11. This CDR3 region has 15 residues. CDR3 in DNA: TGTGCCAGCCGCGCCGGATCGACTAGCGGGGGTACGCAGTATTTT. Its protein is CASRAGSTSGGTQYF.

The chain recombines TRBV6-5 with TRBJ2-5; tentatively, D is TRBD2 (6 bases). CDR1 MNHEY and CDR2 SVGAGI come from the germline V gene. The CDR3 is made up of 15 amino acids. Trimming shortened V by 2 bases and J by 2 bases, and 12 bases separated the two germline ends. CDR3 loop: CASSYRDSLQETQYF. CDR3 coding DNA: TGTGCCAGCAGTTACAGGGACTCCCTACAAGAGACCCAGTACTTC.

This clone was found once. V usage is TRBV6-6 and J usage is TRBJ2-5, with D possibly matching TRBD1 (8 bases). The ends were cut back, 10 bases at V and 7 bases at J, with 22 bases in the middle. The CDR3 runs to 14 residues. Germline V gene data show CDR1 as MNHNY and CDR2 as SVGAGI (reference sequence). As DNA, the CDR3 is TGTGCCACGAGGACTAGTGGACAGGGAGGGACCCAGTACTTC. This sequence encodes CATRTSGQGGTQYF.

This clone turned up a few times. The chain couples TRBV10-1 to TRBJ2-3, with 8 bases aligning to TRBD2. Trimming at V came to 1 base and at J to 6 bases, leaving 6 bases not matched to a gene. The germline V gene has CDR1 WNHNN and CDR2 SYGVQD (reference sequence). There are 15 residues in the CDR3. CDR3 region: CASSEYAGGVDTQYF. The CDR3 nucleotides are TGCGCCAGCAGTGAGTATGCGGGGGGCGTGGATACGCAGTATTTT.

The chain joins TRBV5-1 to TRBJ2-7; 7 bases are a match to TRBD1. Germline CDR1 is SGHRS and CDR2 is YFSETQ. The CDR3 spans 14 residues. Germline trimming cut 2 bases from V and 5 bases from J; bases unmatched to any gene: 7. The CDR3 coding sequence is TGCGCCAGCAGCTTAAGACAGGGAGCTGACGAGCAGTACTTC. Translated, it gives CASSLRQGADEQYF.

The chain couples TRBV7-9 to TRBJ2-1; tentative D call: TRBD2 (5 bases). CDR3 size: 17 residues. The V end lost 5 bases, the J end lost 0 bases, and 17 bases lay between the germline ends. Per germline, CDR1 SEHNR and CDR2 FQNEAQ (reference sequence). CDR3 amino acids: CASSDTRLTFSYNEQFF. In DNA form, the CDR3 reads TGTGCCAGCAGCGACACCAGACTAACCTTCTCCTACAATGAGCAGTTCTTC.

This clone was counted once. The rearrangement joins TRBV10-1 to TRBJ2-3; weak D call: TRBD1 (6 bases). The ends were cut back, 5 bases at V and 2 bases at J, with 11 bases in the middle. CDR1 WNHNN and CDR2 SYGVQD come from the germline V gene (reference sequence). CDR3 size: 14 residues. The CDR3: CASSPTGSTDTQYF. The DNA of the CDR3 is TGCGCCAGCAGTCCCACAGGGTCCACAGATACGCAGTATTTT.

CDR3 sequence reads: CASSEGQTTEAFF. The CDR3 DNA follows: TGTGCCAGCAGCGAGGGACAGACCACTGAAGCTTTCTTT. The J gene is TRBJ1-1, the V gene TRBV7-9; 7 nucleotides line up with TRBD1. V trimming: 5 bases; J trimming: 4 bases; junction bases outside the gene matches: 4. This CDR3 spans 13 amino acids. The germline V gene encodes CDR1 SEHNR and CDR2 FQNEAQ (reference sequence). The entire variable domain, with the rest obtained from reference TRBV7-9 and TRBJ1-1, is as follows: DTGVSQNPRHKITKRGQNVTFRCDPISEHNRLYWYRQTLGQGPEFLTYFQNEAQLEKSRLLSDRFSAERPKGSFSTLEIQRTEQGDSAMYLCASSEGQTTEAFFGQGTRLTVV.

The CDR3 is CASSPRGRTLTLTEAFF. The CDR3 DNA reads TGTGCCAGCAGCCCCCGAGGCAGAACCCTAACTCTTACTGAAGCTTTCTTT. The genes are TRBV14 and TRBJ1-1; D uncertain. Germline lookup yields CDR1 SGHDN and CDR2 FVKESK. CDR3 length equals 17 residues. Trimming left V 4 bases short and J 5 bases short, with 23 bases between.

This clone has just a few counts. V usage is TRBV10-3 and J usage is TRBJ1-2; 8 bases fit TRBD1. The ends lost 10 bases at V and 8 bases at J; junction bases unmatched: 15. The germline V gene has CDR1 ENHRY and CDR2 SYGVKD. This CDR3 region has 14 residues. The CDR3 region is CATLGQGASGGYTF. DNA for the CDR3: TGTGCCACCTTAGGACAGGGTGCTTCGGGAGGCTACACCTTC.

V and J are TRBV4-1 and TRBJ1-6; 7 nucleotides line up with TRBD1. This CDR3 has 15 residues. The V and J ends lost 3 bases and 8 bases, in that order; junction bases with no gene match: 7. Germline CDR1 MGHRA, CDR2 YSYEKL. In DNA, the CDR3 is TGCGCCAGCAGCCATCGACAGGGCTCGGATTCACCCCTCCACTTT. Its protein is CASSHRQGSDSPLHF.

The genes are TRBV4-1 and TRBJ2-1; perhaps TRBD2 as D (5 bases). The CDR3 runs 17 residues. CDR1 MGHRA and CDR2 YSYEKL come from the germline V gene. The germline V and J ends were trimmed by 1 base and 2 bases, with 15 bases remaining between them. The CDR3 coding sequence is TGCGCCAGCAGCCAAGTACGGGCTCCGGGAACCTACAATGAGCAGTTCTTC. Its translation: CASSQVRAPGTYNEQFF.

This clone was seen only a few times. The CDR3 here is CASSVTGGTEAFF. CDR3 bases: TGCGCCAGCAGCGTCACAGGGGGCACTGAAGCTTTCTTT. The rearrangement links TRBV5-1 to TRBJ1-1; TRBD1 agrees at 8 bases. Trimming cost V 4 bases and J 4 bases; bases outside gene matches: 3. Germline CDR1 SGHRS, CDR2 YFSETQ. The CDR3 covers 13 residues.

This clone occurred once. V usage is TRBV28 and J usage is TRBJ1-5; 7 nucleotides agree with TRBD1. Per germline, CDR1 MDHEN and CDR2 SYDVKM. This CDR3 has 18 residues. V lost 6 bases to trimming and J lost 0 bases; unmatched junction nucleotides: 14. CDR3: CASRSAGTDLYSNQPQHF. The DNA for the CDR3 is TGTGCCAGCAGGTCGGCCGGGACAGATCTTTATAGCAATCAGCCCCAGCATTTT.

The chain recombines TRBV6-6 with TRBJ1-2; 7 bases agree with TRBD1. With V trimmed by 2 bases and J by 6 bases, 9 bases remained unmatched. Germline lookup yields CDR1 MNHNY and CDR2 SVGAGI (reference sequence). There are 15 residues in the CDR3. The CDR3 region is CASSYTMTGMDGYTF. As DNA, the CDR3 is TGTGCCAGCAGTTACACTATGACAGGGATGGATGGCTACACCTTC.

The chain employs TRBV6-5 and TRBJ2-7; D is unresolved. V shed 8 bases and J shed 0 bases, with 11 bases lying between them. From germline, CDR1 is MNHEY and CDR2 SVGAGI. This CDR3 has 13 amino acids. The CDR3 coding sequence is TGTGCCAGCCAGCTAGACTTCTCCTACGAGCAGTACTTC. It is translated as CASQLDFSYEQYF.

V gene TRBV28 combines with J gene TRBJ1-2; D is perhaps TRBD1 (5 bases). This CDR3 is built from 14 residues. Germline CDR1 reads MDHEN; CDR2 reads SYDVKM. V lost 8 bases, J lost 4 bases, and 17 bases lay in between. The CDR3: CASGGMVLPYGYTF. In DNA, the CDR3 is TGTGCCAGCGGGGGGATGGTCCTACCCTATGGCTACACCTTC.

Note on this clone: Germline is not matched at one junction end, which may reflect a read error. At the DNA level, this CDR3 is encoded by other sequences in the same sample as well. The rearrangement links TRBV18 to TRBJ1-2, with D perhaps matching TRBD1 (6 bases). The CDR3 contains 20 residues. The V gene's germline CDR1 is KGHSH and CDR2 LQKENI. CDR3: CASSPGTGQGSTAGIYGYTF. CDR3 in DNA: TGCGCCAGCTCACCGGGGACCGGGCAGGGGTCAACGGCCGGGATCTATGGCTACACCTTC.

V gene TRBV10-3 combines with J gene TRBJ2-7; TRBD1 matches 10 bases. The CDR3 length is 17 residues. The germline CDR1 and CDR2 sequences are ENHRY and SYGVKD. V was pared by 6 bases and J by 3 bases, with 14 bases of the junction left unmatched. CDR3 protein: CAISSIPGTGASYEQYF. CDR3 sequence (DNA): TGTGCCATCAGCTCAATCCCCGGGACAGGGGCGAGCTACGAGCAGTACTTC.

The chain carries TRBV9 and TRBJ2-1; 7 bases line up with TRBD2. V trimming: 3 bases; J trimming: 0 bases; junction bases outside the gene matches: 9. CDR1 is SGDLS, CDR2 YYNGEE, per germline. CDR3 length equals 17 residues. CDR3 region: CASSAQRAGTSYNEQFF. The CDR3 coding sequence is TGTGCCAGCAGCGCCCAAAGAGCGGGAACCTCCTACAATGAGCAGTTCTTC.

V is TRBV6-1 and J is TRBJ1-6, with 10 bases that match TRBD1. The CDR3 is 13 amino acids. Per germline, CDR1 MNHNS and CDR2 SASEGT. V dropped 7 bases and J dropped 8; count of bases not matched to a gene: 2. CDR3 DNA: TGTGCCAGCACCGGGACAGGGGATTCACCCCTCCACTTT. Its protein product is CASTGTGDSPLHF.

The chain combines TRBV4-2 with TRBJ1-2; 10 nucleotides match TRBD1. The germline CDR1 and CDR2 sequences are LGHNA and YNFKEQ. V gave up 3 bases and J gave up 4 bases; unmatched junction bases: 11. The CDR3 consists of 17 residues. The CDR3 spells CASSHSPTGGPRYGYTF. CDR3 sequence (DNA): TGTGCCAGCAGCCATAGTCCGACAGGGGGCCCCCGCTATGGCTACACCTTC.

On this clone itself: A read error may account for a junction end that differs from germline. The chain links TRBV7-9 to TRBJ2-7; perhaps TRBD1 as D (6 bases). Germline V gene sequence: CDR1 SEHNR, CDR2 FQNEAQ (reference sequence). The CDR3 contains 16 residues. The CDR3 region is CSSSYPTQGFDYEQYF. The DNA of the CDR3 is TGTTCCAGCAGCTACCCCACACAGGGTTTCGACTACGAGCAGTACTTC.